Presented here are 3 T cell receptor beta chains from one specimen sequenced in a study of read filtering for tumor transcriptome and immune sequencing (dated by TCRdb to 2018 to 2020). The sequencer listed for this sample is Illumina HiSeq 4000. Starting from 400 ng RNA, TCR libraries were constructed with the Immunoverse kit using molecular barcoded adaptors that cover the alpha/delta and beta/gamma chains. The raw public reads went through TCRdb reprocessing: fastp at Q25, MiXCR clone calling, in-frame beta chains kept. One record per CDR3 amino acid sequence lists the most common genes and DNA. This sample has 25,000 to 35,000 distinct CDR3 sequences in its table, and approximately 14% of those were observed once. Jointly, the top ten make up 35% to 50% of the sample. The sample consisted of a population of CD138-negative cells sorted from bone marrow. The sample's cell subset or site label is to be understood as: bone marrow mononuclear cells depleted of CD138+ plasma/myeloma cells by negative magnetic selection. Every receptor here comes from a donor aged 40 or over with multiple myeloma.

This clonotype was recorded many times. V gene TRBV7-2 combines with J gene TRBJ2-3, with 9 bases aligning to TRBD2. The CDR3 is made up of 15 amino acids. Germline CDR1 SGHTA, CDR2 FQGNSA. J lost 6 bases, V lost 2 bases, and 6 bases had no gene match. The CDR3 DNA sequence: TGTGCCAGCAGCTTATTAGCGGGAGCGAGGGATACGCAGTATTTT. Amino acid sequence: CASSLLAGARDTQYF.

The chain has TRBV15 and TRBJ2-4; D uncertain. CDR3 length: 14 residues. CDR1 and CDR2 (germline): LNHNV, YYDKDF (reference sequence). V was cut by 1 base and J by 0 bases, with 4 bases left in between. CDR3 residues: CATSRVGAKNIQYF. The CDR3 DNA sequence: TGTGCCACCAGCAGAGTGGGAGCCAAAAACATTCAGTACTTC.

This clonotype has just a few counts. The V call is TRBV12-3 or TRBV12-4, the J call TRBJ2-2; 8 bases are a match to TRBD1. Trimming took 5 bases from V and 6 from J; bases not matched to a gene: 5. The CDR3 contains 14 residues. The DNA of the CDR3 is TGTGCCAGCAGTACGAACAGGGGGGCCGGGGAGCTGTTTTTT. Its protein product is CASSTNRGAGELFF.